The 13 T cell receptor beta chains reported below all come from one sample, sequenced in a study of blood T cell repertoires in COVID-19. Clones were read by immunoSEQ multiplex PCR, and TCRdb kept only the in-frame ones, dropping some. The sample lists around 230,000 clones; around 83% were seen once. The material sequenced was peripheral blood. The receptors were sampled from a man aged 40-50 years who had recovered from COVID-19.

Regarding this clone: An end of the junction differs from the germline gene, which may be a read error. This rearrangement joins TRBV30 to TRBJ2-3, with 7 bases identical to TRBD2. The CDR3 length is 15 residues. The V gene's germline CDR1 is GTSNPN and CDR2 SVGIG (reference sequence). The CDR3 nucleotides read TGTGCCTGGAGTGTACGGGGAGGGAGCACGGATACGCAGTATTTT. It yields the protein CAWSVRGGSTDTQYF.

J is TRBJ2-7 and V is TRBV10-3; 11 bases are shared with TRBD2. The CDR3 has 15 residues. Germline V gene data show CDR1 as ENHRY and CDR2 as SYGVKD. After removal of 0 bases from V and 7 bases from J, the junction contained 5 bases not matched to a gene. This CDR3 reads CAISESSSGGWEQYF. CDR3 nucleotide sequence: TGTGCCATCAGTGAGTCGTCTAGCGGGGGGTGGGAGCAGTACTTC.

The chain is built from TRBV19 and TRBJ2-7, with D tentatively TRBD1 (5 bases). V was cut by 6 bases and J by 1 base, with 13 bases left in between. The CDR3 extends over 14 amino acids. The germline V gene encodes CDR1 LNHDA and CDR2 SQIVND (reference sequence). The CDR3 bases are TGTGCCAGTAGCCCGACAGTCTTGTCCTACGAGCAGTACTTC. Translating gives CASSPTVLSYEQYF.

This clone was seen a single time. This chain uses TRBV30 with TRBJ2-3; D gene unclear. The CDR3 has 13 amino acids. Between the trimmed V and J ends, which lost 4 bases and 2 bases, there was a span of 10 bases. Germline CDR1 and CDR2: GTSNPN and SVGIG (reference sequence). In DNA, the CDR3 is TGTGCCTGGACGAATCTAAACACAGATACGCAGTATTTT. Protein: CAWTNLNTDTQYF.

The J gene is TRBJ1-4, the V gene TRBV4-1, with 9 bases lining up with TRBD1. The CDR3 totals 17 residues. With 1 base clipped from V and 8 bases from J, the junction kept 11 bases outside the gene matches. Germline CDR1 and CDR2: MGHRA and YSYEKL. CDR3 residues: CASSQAGPAGTGEKLFF. The CDR3 nucleotides read TGCGCCAGCAGCCAAGCAGGACCTGCCGGGACAGGGGAAAAACTGTTTTTT.

V is TRBV30 and J is TRBJ2-7; 7 bases align to TRBD1. The CDR3 is made up of 14 amino acids. In germline, CDR1 is GTSNPN, CDR2 SVGIG (reference sequence). Germline trimming cut 3 bases from V and 2 bases from J; bases unmatched to any gene: 7. CDR3 sequence reads: CAWRKTGPAYEQYF. The DNA of the CDR3 is TGTGCCTGGAGAAAGACAGGGCCCGCCTACGAGCAGTACTTC.

This chain uses TRBV2 with TRBJ1-6, with D unresolved. The CDR3 runs 15 residues. Germline-derived CDR1 and CDR2 are SNHLY and FYNNEI. V was clipped by 6 bases and J by 0 bases, with 9 bases between them. The CDR3 DNA reads TGTGCCAGCAGGGTAGGCGGCTCCTATAATTCACCCCTCCACTTT. Its translation: CASRVGGSYNSPLHF.

This chain connects TRBV19 to TRBJ1-5; a weak D match, TRBD1 (6 bases). The CDR3 totals 14 residues. In germline, CDR1 is LNHDA, CDR2 SQIVND (reference sequence). Between the trimmed V and J ends, which lost 5 bases and 3 bases, there was a span of 11 bases. This CDR3 is CASSPGQNNQPQHF. The DNA of the CDR3 is TGTGCCAGTAGTCCCGGACAGAACAATCAGCCCCAGCATTTT.

This clone has more than one count but fewer than ten. The CDR3 DNA sequence: TGTGCCAGTAGGACAGGGCAATCACCCCTCCACTTT. Amino acids: CASRTGQSPLHF. The J gene is TRBJ1-6, the V gene TRBV19; 7 bases are a match to TRBD1. Unmatched junction bases numbered 3, after V lost 6 bases and J lost 10 bases. The CDR3 covers 12 residues. The germline V gene encodes CDR1 LNHDA and CDR2 SQIVND (reference sequence). The whole variable domain, filled in from reference TRBV19 and TRBJ1-6, reads DGGITQSPKYLFRKEGQNVTLSCEQNLNHDAMYWYRQDPGQGLRLIYYSQIVNDFQKGDIAEGYSVSREKKESFPLTVTSAQKNPTAFYLCASRTGQSPLHFGNGTRLTVT.

This sequence joins TRBV19 and TRBJ1-2; TRBD1 matches 7 bases. The CDR3 is made up of 16 amino acids. With 7 bases clipped from V and 2 bases from J, the junction kept 13 bases outside the gene matches. Germline lookup yields CDR1 LNHDA and CDR2 SQIVND (reference sequence). The DNA for the CDR3 is TGTGCCAGTAAAATTAGGCCGTTACAGGGGAACTATGGCTACACCTTC. Protein product: CASKIRPLQGNYGYTF.

The chain uses TRBV25-1 and TRBJ2-2; tentative D call: TRBD1 (6 bases). This CDR3 is 16 amino acids long. Per the germline V gene, CDR1 is MGHDK and CDR2 is SYGVNS. V dropped 3 bases and J dropped 2 bases, with 13 bases sitting between them. This chain's CDR3 is CASSDLKGVNTGELFF. The CDR3 DNA sequence: TGTGCCAGCAGTGATCTAAAGGGGGTTAACACCGGGGAGCTGTTTTTT.

DNA of the CDR3: TGTGCCAGCAGTTCTCACAGGGTTGAAGCTTTCTTT. Residues: CASSSHRVEAFF. The genes are TRBV6-6 and TRBJ1-1; a weak D match, TRBD1 (6 bases). The germline V gene has CDR1 MNHNY and CDR2 SVGAGI (reference sequence). Trimming stripped 4 bases from V and 7 bases from J, with 10 bases between. The CDR3 runs to 12 residues.

This clone occurred once. V is TRBV7-9 and J is TRBJ1-2; perhaps TRBD1 as D (5 bases). The V and J ends lost 2 bases and 6 bases respectively, with 19 bases between them. Germline assignment: CDR1 SEHNR and CDR2 FQNEAQ (reference sequence). The length of the CDR3 is 16 residues. The CDR3 region has the DNA TGTGCCAGCAGCTTACCTTATACAGGTTCTGTGGATGGCTACACCTTC. Its protein is CASSLPYTGSVDGYTF.